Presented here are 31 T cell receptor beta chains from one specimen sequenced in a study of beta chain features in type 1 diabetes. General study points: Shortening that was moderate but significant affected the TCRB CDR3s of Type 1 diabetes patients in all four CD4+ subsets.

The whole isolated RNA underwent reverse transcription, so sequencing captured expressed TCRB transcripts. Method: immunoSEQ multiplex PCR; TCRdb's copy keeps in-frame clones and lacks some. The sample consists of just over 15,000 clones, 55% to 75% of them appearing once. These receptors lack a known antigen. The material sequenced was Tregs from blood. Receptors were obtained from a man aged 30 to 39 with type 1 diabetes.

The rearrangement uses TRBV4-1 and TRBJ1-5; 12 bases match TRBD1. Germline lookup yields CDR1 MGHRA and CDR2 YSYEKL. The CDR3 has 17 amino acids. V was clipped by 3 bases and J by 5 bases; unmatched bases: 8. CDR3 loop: CASSHRDRGRGHQPQHF. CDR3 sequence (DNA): TGCGCCAGCAGCCACAGGGACAGGGGGCGCGGCCATCAGCCCCAGCATTTT.

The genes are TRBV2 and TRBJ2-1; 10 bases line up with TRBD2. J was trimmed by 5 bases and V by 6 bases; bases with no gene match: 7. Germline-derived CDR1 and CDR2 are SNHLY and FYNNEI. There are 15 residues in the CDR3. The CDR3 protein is CASRVTSGWDNEQFF. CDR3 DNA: TGTGCCAGCAGAGTGACTAGCGGGTGGGACAATGAGCAGTTCTTC.

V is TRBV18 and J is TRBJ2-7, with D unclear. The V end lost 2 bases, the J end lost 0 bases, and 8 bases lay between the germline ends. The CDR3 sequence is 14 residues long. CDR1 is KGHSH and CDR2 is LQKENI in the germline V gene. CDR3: CASSPAGSSYEQYF. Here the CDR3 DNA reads TGTGCCAGCTCACCAGCTGGTAGCTCCTACGAGCAGTACTTC. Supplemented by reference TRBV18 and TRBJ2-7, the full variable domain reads NAGVMQNPRHLVRRRGQEARLRCSPMKGHSHVYWYRQLPEEGLKFMVYLQKENIIDESGMPKERFSAEFPKEGPSILRIQQVVRGDSAAYFCASSPAGSSYEQYFGPGTRLTVT.

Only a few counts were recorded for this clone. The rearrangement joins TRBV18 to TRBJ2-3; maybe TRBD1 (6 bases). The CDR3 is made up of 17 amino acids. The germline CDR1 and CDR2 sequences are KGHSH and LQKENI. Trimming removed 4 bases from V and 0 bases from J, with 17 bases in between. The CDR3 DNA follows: TGTGCCAGCTCACGCCAGCCCCCAGGGGCTAGCACAGATACGCAGTATTTT. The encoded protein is CASSRQPPGASTDTQYF.

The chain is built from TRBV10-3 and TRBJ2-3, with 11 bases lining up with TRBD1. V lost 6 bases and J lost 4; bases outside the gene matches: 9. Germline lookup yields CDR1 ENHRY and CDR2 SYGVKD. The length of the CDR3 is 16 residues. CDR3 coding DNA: TGTGCCATCAGACACCCGGGACAGGGGGTCTCAGATACGCAGTATTTT. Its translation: CAIRHPGQGVSDTQYF.

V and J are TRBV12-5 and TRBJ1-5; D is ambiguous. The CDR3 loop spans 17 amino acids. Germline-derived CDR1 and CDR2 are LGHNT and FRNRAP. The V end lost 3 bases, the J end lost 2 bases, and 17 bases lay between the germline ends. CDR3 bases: TGTGCTAGTGGTTTAACCCGGGAACAGAGGGGCAATCAGCCCCAGCATTTT. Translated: CASGLTREQRGNQPQHF.

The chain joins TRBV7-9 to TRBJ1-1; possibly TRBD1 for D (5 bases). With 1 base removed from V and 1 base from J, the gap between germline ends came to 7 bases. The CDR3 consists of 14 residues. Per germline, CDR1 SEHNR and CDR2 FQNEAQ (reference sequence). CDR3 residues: CASSLVGQNTEAFF. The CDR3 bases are TGTGCCAGCAGCTTAGTTGGACAGAACACTGAAGCTTTCTTT.

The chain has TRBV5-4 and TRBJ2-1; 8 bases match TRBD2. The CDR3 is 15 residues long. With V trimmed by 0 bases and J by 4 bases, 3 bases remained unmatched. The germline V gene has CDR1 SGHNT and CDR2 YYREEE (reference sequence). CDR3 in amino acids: CASSLGGGGYNEQFF. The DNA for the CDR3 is TGTGCCAGCAGCTTGGGTGGCGGGGGGTACAATGAGCAGTTCTTC.

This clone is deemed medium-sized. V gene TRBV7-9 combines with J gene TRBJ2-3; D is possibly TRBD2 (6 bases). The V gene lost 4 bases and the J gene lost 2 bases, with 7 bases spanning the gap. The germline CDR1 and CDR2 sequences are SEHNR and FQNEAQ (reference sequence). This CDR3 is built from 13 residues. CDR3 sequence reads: CASSWDSTDTQYF. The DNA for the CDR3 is TGTGCCAGCAGCTGGGACTCCACAGATACGCAGTATTTT. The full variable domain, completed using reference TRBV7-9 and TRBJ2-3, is DTGVSQNPRHKITKRGQNVTFRCDPISEHNRLYWYRQTLGQGPEFLTYFQNEAQLEKSRLLSDRFSAERPKGSFSTLEIQRTEQGDSAMYLCASSWDSTDTQYFGPGTRLTVL.

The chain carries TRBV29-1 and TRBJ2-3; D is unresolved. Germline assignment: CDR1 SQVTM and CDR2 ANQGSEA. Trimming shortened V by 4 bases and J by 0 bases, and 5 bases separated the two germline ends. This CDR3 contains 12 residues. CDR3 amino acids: CSVVLSTDTQYF. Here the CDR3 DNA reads TGCAGCGTTGTCCTGAGCACAGATACGCAGTATTTT.

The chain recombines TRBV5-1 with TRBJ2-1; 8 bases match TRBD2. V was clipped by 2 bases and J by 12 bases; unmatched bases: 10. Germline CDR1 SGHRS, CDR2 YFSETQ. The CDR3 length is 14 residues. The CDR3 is CASSLGLAVGLQFF. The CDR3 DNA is TGCGCCAGCAGCTTAGGACTAGCCGTTGGCCTGCAGTTCTTC.

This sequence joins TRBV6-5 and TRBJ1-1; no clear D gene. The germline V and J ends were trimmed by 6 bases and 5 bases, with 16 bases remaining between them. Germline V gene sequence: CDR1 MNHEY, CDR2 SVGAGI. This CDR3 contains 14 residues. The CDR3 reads CASSRGPERTEAFF. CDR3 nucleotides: TGTGCCAGCAGCCGAGGCCCAGAGCGGACTGAAGCTTTCTTT.

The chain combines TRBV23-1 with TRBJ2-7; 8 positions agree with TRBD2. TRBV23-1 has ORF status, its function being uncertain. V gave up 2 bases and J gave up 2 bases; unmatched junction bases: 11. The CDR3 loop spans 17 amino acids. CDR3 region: CASSQPGGAGMTYEQYF. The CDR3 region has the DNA TGCGCCAGCAGTCAACCGGGAGGGGCAGGAATGACCTACGAGCAGTACTTC.

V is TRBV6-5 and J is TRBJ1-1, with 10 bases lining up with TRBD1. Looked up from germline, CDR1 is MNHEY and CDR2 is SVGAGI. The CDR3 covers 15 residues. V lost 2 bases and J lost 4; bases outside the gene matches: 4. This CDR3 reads CASSYGTGVSTEAFF. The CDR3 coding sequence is TGTGCCAGCAGTTACGGGACAGGGGTGTCCACTGAAGCTTTCTTT.

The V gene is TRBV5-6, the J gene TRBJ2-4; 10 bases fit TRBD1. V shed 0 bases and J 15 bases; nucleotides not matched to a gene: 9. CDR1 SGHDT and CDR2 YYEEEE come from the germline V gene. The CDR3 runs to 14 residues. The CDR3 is CASSLGQGAPSRYF. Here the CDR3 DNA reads TGTGCCAGCAGCTTGGGACAGGGGGCCCCCTCTCGGTACTTC.

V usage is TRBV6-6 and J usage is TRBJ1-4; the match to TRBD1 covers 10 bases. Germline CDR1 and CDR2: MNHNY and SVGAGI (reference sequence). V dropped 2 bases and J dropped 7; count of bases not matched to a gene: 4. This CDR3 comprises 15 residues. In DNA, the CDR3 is TGTGCCAGCAGTTACCTTGGGACAGGGGCTGAAAAACTGTTTTTT. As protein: CASSYLGTGAEKLFF.

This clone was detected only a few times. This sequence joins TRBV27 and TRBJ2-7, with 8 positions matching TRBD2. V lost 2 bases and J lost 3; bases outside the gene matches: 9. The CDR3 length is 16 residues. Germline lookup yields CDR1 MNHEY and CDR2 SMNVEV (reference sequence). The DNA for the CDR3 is TGTGCCAGCAGTTTACGGGCCGGGAGGGACCTCTACGAGCAGTACTTC. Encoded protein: CASSLRAGRDLYEQYF.

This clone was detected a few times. This chain's CDR3 is CASSVEPRGLAGVLFYNEQFF. CDR3 nucleotides: TGTGCCAGCAGCGTAGAACCTCGCGGTCTAGCGGGGGTTCTTTTCTACAATGAGCAGTTCTTC. The V gene is TRBV9, the J gene TRBJ2-1; 10 bases map to TRBD2. This CDR3 spans 21 amino acids. The germline CDR1 and CDR2 sequences are SGDLS and YYNGEE. With 0 bases clipped from V and 3 bases from J, the junction kept 18 bases outside the gene matches.

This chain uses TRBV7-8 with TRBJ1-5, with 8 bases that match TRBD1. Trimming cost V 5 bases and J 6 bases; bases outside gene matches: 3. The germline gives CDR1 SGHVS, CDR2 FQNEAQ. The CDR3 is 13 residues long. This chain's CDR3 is CASSLDRGQPQHF. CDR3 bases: TGTGCCAGCAGCCTCGACAGGGGTCAGCCCCAGCATTTT.

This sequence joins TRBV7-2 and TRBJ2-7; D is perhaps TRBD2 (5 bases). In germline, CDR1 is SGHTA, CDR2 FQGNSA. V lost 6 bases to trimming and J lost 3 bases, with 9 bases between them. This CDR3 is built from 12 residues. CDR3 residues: CASSTGSYEQYF. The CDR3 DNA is TGTGCCAGCAGTACGGGGAGCTACGAGCAGTACTTC.

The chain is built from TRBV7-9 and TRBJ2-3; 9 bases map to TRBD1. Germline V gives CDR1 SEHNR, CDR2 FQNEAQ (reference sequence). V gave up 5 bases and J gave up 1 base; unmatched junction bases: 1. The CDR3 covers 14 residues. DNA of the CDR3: TGTGCCAGCAGCCGGGACAGGGGCACAGATACGCAGTATTTT. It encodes CASSRDRGTDTQYF.

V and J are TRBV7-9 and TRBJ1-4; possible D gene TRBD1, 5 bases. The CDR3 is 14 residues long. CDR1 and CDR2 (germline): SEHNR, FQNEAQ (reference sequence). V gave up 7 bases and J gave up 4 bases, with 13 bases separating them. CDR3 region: CASTLRGSNEKLFF. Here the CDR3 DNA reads TGTGCCAGCACCCTCCGGGGGAGTAATGAAAAACTGTTTTTT. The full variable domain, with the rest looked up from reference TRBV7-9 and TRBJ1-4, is DTGVSQNPRHKITKRGQNVTFRCDPISEHNRLYWYRQTLGQGPEFLTYFQNEAQLEKSRLLSDRFSAERPKGSFSTLEIQRTEQGDSAMYLCASTLRGSNEKLFFGSGTQLSVL.

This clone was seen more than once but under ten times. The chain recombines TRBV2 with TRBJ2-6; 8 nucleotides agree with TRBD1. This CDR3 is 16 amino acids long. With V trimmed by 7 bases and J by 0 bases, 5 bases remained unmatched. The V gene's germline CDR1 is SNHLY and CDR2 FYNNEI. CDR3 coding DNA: TGTGCCAGCAACCGGGACAGGTCCTCTGGGGCCAACGTCCTGACTTTC. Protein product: CASNRDRSSGANVLTF.

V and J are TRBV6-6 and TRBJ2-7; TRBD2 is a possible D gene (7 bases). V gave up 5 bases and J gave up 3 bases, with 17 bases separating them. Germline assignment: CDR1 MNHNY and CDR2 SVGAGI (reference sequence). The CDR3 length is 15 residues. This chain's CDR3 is CASSAEAGAFYEQYF. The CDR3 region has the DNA TGTGCCAGCAGTGCGGAGGCGGGGGCCTTCTACGAGCAGTACTTC.

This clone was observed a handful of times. Here the CDR3 DNA reads TGTGCCAGCTCACCAGGAGAGAGCTCTGGAAACACCATATATTTT. Encoded protein: CASSPGESSGNTIYF. The J gene is TRBJ1-3, the V gene TRBV18, with no clear D. CDR1 KGHSH and CDR2 LQKENI come from the germline V gene. The CDR3 loop spans 15 amino acids. V dropped 2 bases and J dropped 0 bases, with 8 bases sitting between them.

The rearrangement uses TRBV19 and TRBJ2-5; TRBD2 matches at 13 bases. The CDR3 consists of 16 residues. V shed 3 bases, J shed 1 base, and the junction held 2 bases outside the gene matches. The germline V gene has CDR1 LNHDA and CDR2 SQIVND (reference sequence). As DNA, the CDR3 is TGTGCCAGTAGTATGACTAGCGGGGGGTTCCAAGAGACCCAGTACTTC. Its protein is CASSMTSGGFQETQYF.

The CDR3 DNA is TGCGCCAGCAGACAAGACAACACCTCCCCCCCGGGAGGCTACACCTTC. This translates into CASRQDNTSPPGGYTF. The gene calls are TRBV5-1 and TRBJ1-2; D unresolved. CDR3 size: 16 residues. The germline V gene encodes CDR1 SGHRS and CDR2 YFSETQ. V lost 5 bases, J lost 8 bases, and 25 bases lay in between.

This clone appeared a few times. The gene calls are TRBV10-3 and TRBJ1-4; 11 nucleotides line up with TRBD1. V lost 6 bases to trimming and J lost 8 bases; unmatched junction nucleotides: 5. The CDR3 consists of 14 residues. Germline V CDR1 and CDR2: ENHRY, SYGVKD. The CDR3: CAISGQGAQEKLFF. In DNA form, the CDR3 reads TGTGCCATCAGCGGACAGGGGGCGCAGGAAAAACTGTTTTTT.

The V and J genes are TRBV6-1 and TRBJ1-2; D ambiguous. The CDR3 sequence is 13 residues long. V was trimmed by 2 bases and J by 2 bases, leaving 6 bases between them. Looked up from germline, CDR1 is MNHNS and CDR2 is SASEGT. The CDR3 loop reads CASSEQVNYGYTF. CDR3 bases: TGTGCCAGCAGTGAACAGGTCAACTATGGCTACACCTTC.

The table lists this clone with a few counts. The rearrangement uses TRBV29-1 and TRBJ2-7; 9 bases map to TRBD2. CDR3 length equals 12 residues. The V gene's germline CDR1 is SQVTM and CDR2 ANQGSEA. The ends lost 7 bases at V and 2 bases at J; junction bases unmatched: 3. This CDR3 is CSAASGTYEQYF. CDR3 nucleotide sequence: TGCAGCGCGGCTAGCGGGACCTACGAGCAGTACTTC.

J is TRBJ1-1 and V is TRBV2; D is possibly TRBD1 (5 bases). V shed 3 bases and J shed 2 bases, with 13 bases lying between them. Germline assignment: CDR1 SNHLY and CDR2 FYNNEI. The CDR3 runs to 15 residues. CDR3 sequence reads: CASSEGGKVNTEAFF. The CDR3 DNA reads TGTGCCAGCAGTGAGGGGGGGAAAGTAAACACTGAAGCTTTCTTT.